Each of the 10 T cell receptor beta chains below was sequenced from the same sample in a study of cytomegalovirus exposure and HLA in healthy donors. 13 Jbeta primers and 60 Vbeta primers were used for the PCR. Sequencing was performed with immunoSEQ multiplex PCR; in TCRdb, only in-frame clones are kept and a portion is missing. Here the sample table reports 130,000 or so clones. Source material: PBMCs. These receptors originate from a woman aged 60-70 years in good health and CMV-seronegative.

The V gene is TRBV5-4, the J gene TRBJ1-1, with D tentatively TRBD1 (6 bases). This CDR3 has 14 residues. The V end lost 5 bases, the J end lost 1 base, and 12 bases lay between the germline ends. CDR1 SGHNT and CDR2 YYREEE come from the germline V gene (reference sequence). CDR3 bases: TGTGCCAGCAGTCAAGGGGGGGGGAACACTGAAGCTTTCTTT. Its translation: CASSQGGGNTEAFF.

V is TRBV28 and J is TRBJ1-2; 7 bases map to TRBD1. The CDR3 loop spans 16 amino acids. Germline CDR1 MDHEN, CDR2 SYDVKM. V lost 4 bases and J lost 5; bases outside the gene matches: 13. Here the CDR3 reads CASSSYTTGMGYGYTF. In DNA form, the CDR3 reads TGTGCCAGCAGTTCCTACACGACAGGGATGGGGTATGGCTACACCTTC.

The chain's CDR3 is CASRGTGLSNQPQHF. The CDR3 DNA reads as TGTGCCAGCAGGGGGACAGGCCTTAGCAATCAGCCCCAGCATTTT. The V and J genes are TRBV6-1 and TRBJ1-5, with 8 bases fitting TRBD1. The trim removed 6 bases at V and 0 bases at J, leaving 4 bases unmatched. In germline, CDR1 is MNHNS, CDR2 SASEGT. The CDR3 has 15 amino acids.

This rearrangement joins TRBV28 to TRBJ1-1; weak D call: TRBD1 (6 bases). Germline V lookup: CDR1 MDHEN, CDR2 SYDVKM. Trimming cost V 0 bases and J 4 bases, with 6 bases left between them. The CDR3 is 13 residues long. This CDR3 reads CASSLWGATEAFF. The CDR3 region has the DNA TGTGCCAGCAGTTTATGGGGGGCCACTGAAGCTTTCTTT. Variable domain in full (rest from reference TRBV28 and TRBJ1-1): DVKVTQSSRYLVKRTGEKVFLECVQDMDHENMFWYRQDPGLGLRLIYFSYDVKMKEKGDIPEGYSVSREKKERFSLILESASTNQTSMYLCASSLWGATEAFFGQGTRLTVV.

J is TRBJ2-1 and V is TRBV11-2, with D possibly being TRBD2 (6 bases). CDR3 size: 14 residues. Looked up from germline, CDR1 is SGHAT and CDR2 is FQNNGV. The ends were cut back, 6 bases at V and 5 bases at J, with 14 bases in the middle. As DNA, the CDR3 is TGTGCCAGCAGTCGTAAAGGGACTCACAATGAGCAGTTCTTC. Its protein is CASSRKGTHNEQFF. The full variable domain, rest sourced from reference TRBV11-2 and TRBJ2-1, is EAGVAQSPRYKIIEKRQSVAFWCNPISGHATLYWYQQILGQGPKLLIQFQNNGVVDDSQLPKDRFSAERLKGVDSTLKIQPAKLEDSAVYLCASSRKGTHNEQFFGPGTRLTVL.

The rearrangement uses TRBV7-9 and TRBJ1-1; D might be TRBD1 (6 bases). V lost 5 bases and J 3 bases, leaving 16 bases between the germline ends. Germline assignment: CDR1 SEHNR and CDR2 FQNEAQ (reference sequence). This CDR3 spans 15 amino acids. The CDR3 DNA sequence: TGTGCCAGCAGCCCACAACAGGGTTTTGACACTGAAGCTTTCTTT. Translating it yields CASSPQQGFDTEAFF.

The rearrangement uses TRBV9 and TRBJ1-1, with 7 bases aligning to TRBD1. Trimming cost V 4 bases and J 3 bases; bases outside gene matches: 12. CDR1 is SGDLS and CDR2 is YYNGEE in the germline V gene. This CDR3 region has 16 residues. The CDR3 sequence is CASSLRATGVDTEAFF. In nucleotides, the CDR3 is TGTGCCAGCAGCCTCCGGGCCACAGGGGTCGACACTGAAGCTTTCTTT.

The rearrangement links TRBV11-1 to TRBJ1-2; 10 bases match TRBD1. Trimming took 5 bases from V and 5 from J; bases not matched to a gene: 11. Germline CDR1 reads SGHAT; CDR2 reads FQDESV (reference sequence). The CDR3 has 16 amino acids. CDR3 nucleotide sequence: TGTGCCAGCAGCCCAGGGGCCTGGACAGGGGGGTATGGCTACACCTTC. Translating gives CASSPGAWTGGYGYTF.

The CDR3 here is CASSLDWEGGTEAFF. CDR3 in DNA: TGTGCCAGCAGCTTAGATTGGGAGGGAGGGACTGAAGCTTTCTTT. The chain joins TRBV7-8 to TRBJ1-1; no clear D. The CDR3 sequence is 15 residues long. Germline V gene lookup returns CDR1 SGHVS and CDR2 FQNEAQ. V was pared by 1 base and J by 5 bases, with 14 bases between.

The chain recombines TRBV5-6 with TRBJ2-7; 12 nucleotides agree with TRBD2. The V and J ends lost 4 bases and 5 bases, in that order; junction bases with no gene match: 1. The CDR3 sequence is 13 residues long. Germline lookup yields CDR1 SGHDT and CDR2 YYEEEE. The CDR3 sequence: CASSRTSGNEQYF. The CDR3 coding sequence is TGTGCCAGCAGCCGGACTAGCGGGAACGAGCAGTACTTC.